This T cell receptor (beta chain) came from a study of beta chain features in type 1 diabetes. This clone was seen more than once but under ten times. Germline V gives CDR1 MGHDK, CDR2 SYGVNS. The CDR3 length is 14 residues. Trimming removed 5 bases at V and 3 bases at J, with 14 bases between. Reverse transcription of all isolated RNA meant that expressed TCRB transcripts were sequenced. Repertoires were generated with immunoSEQ multiplex PCR, while TCRdb's copy carries only in-frame clones and drops some. Found here are under 500,000 clones, 30% of them singletons; the top ten hold about 0.06%. The clonotype was recovered from a young man in good health. The V call is TRBV25-1, the J call TRBJ2-7; D remains ambiguous. Sequenced input: naive CD4+ T cells from blood. The CDR3 is CASSIGAKFYEQYF. The CDR3 coding sequence is TGTGCCAGCAGTATCGGAGCGAAATTCTACGAGCAGTACTTC.